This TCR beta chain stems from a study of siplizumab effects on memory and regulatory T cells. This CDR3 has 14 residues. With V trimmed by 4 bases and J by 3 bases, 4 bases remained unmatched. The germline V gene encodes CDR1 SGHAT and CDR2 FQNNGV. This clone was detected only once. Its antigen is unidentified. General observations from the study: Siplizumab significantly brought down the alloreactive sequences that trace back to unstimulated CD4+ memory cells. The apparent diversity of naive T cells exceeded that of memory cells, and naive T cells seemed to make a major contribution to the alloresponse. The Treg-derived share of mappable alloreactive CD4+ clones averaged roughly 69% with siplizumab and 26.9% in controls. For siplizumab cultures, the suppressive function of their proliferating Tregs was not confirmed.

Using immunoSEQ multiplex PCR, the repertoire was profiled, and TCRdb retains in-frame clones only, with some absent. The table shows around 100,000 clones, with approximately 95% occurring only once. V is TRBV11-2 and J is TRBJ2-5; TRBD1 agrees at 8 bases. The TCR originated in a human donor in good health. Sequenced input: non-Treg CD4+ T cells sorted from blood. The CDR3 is CASSSRTGKETQYF. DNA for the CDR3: TGTGCCAGCAGCTCCCGGACAGGGAAAGAGACCCAGTACTTC.